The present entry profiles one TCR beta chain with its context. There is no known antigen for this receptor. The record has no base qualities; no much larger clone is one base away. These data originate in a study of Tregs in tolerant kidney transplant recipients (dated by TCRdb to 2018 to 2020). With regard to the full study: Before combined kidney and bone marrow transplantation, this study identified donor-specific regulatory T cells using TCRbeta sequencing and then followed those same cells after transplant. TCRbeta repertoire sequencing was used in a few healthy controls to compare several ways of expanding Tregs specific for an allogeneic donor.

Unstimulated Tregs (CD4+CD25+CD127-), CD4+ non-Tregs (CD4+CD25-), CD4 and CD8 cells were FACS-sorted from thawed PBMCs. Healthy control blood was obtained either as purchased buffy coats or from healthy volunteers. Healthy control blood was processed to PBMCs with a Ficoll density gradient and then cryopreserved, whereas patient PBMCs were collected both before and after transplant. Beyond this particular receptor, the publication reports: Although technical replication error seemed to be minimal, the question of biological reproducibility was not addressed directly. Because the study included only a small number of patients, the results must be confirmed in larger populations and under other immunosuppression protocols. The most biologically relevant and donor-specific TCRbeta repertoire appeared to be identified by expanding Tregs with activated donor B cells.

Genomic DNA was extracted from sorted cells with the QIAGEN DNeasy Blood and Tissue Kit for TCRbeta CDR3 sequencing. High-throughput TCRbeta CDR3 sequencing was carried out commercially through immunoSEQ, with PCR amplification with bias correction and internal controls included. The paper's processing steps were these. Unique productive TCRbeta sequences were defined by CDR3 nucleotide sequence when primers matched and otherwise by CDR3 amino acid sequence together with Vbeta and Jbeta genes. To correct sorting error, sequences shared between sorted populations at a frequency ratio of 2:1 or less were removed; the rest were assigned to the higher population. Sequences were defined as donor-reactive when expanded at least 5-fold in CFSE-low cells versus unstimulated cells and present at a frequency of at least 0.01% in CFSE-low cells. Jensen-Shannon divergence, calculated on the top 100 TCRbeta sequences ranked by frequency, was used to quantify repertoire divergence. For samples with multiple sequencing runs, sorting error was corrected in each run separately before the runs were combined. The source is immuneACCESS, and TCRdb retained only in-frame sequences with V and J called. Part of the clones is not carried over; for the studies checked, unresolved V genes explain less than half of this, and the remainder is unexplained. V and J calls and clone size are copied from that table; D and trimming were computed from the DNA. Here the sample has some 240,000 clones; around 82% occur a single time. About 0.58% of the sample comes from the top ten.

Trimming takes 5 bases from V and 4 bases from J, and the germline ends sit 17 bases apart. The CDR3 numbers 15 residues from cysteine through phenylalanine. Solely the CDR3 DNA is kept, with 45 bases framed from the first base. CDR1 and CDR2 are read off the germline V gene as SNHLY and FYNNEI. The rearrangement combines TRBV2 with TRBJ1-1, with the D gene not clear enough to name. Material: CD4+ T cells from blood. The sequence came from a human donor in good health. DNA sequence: TGTGCCAGCAGTTACCAAGGTGGGCTGAGCACTGAAGCTTTCTTT. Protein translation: CASSYQGGLSTEAFF.